This T cell receptor (beta chain) was captured in a study of CD8 T cells in ankylosing spondylitis. The study, taken as a whole, reports: A motif of 7 to 9 highly homologous TCR beta variants was seen as apparently characteristic of ankylosing spondylitis blood. Matched synovial fluid from ankylosing spondylitis patients was reported to be enriched for disease-linked clones. Those disease-linked clones were CD8+; they were also relatively rare in peripheral blood.

About this clonotype: What it recognizes is unknown.

Libraries for TCR beta were made by quantitative 5'-RACE with molecular barcodes. From the 5' RACE reads, TCRdb called clonotypes with MiXCR, one entry per CDR3 protein. Found here are a few hundred thousand distinct CDR3 sequences, about 20% of them singletons; the top ten hold 16%. The sequencing input was blood, either unsorted or a sorted T cell fraction (not recorded which). The TCR sequence derives from a male donor with ankylosing spondylitis.

The CDR3 reads CASSGGLTNQPQHF. For the CDR3, the DNA is TGTGCCAGCAGTGGGGGCTTGACCAATCAGCCCCAGCATTTT. The chain carries TRBV25-1 and TRBJ1-5, with TRBD1 as a possible D gene (5 bases). This CDR3 comprises 14 residues. The ends were cut back, 4 bases at V and 3 bases at J, with 10 bases in the middle. Per germline, CDR1 MGHDK and CDR2 SYGVNS.